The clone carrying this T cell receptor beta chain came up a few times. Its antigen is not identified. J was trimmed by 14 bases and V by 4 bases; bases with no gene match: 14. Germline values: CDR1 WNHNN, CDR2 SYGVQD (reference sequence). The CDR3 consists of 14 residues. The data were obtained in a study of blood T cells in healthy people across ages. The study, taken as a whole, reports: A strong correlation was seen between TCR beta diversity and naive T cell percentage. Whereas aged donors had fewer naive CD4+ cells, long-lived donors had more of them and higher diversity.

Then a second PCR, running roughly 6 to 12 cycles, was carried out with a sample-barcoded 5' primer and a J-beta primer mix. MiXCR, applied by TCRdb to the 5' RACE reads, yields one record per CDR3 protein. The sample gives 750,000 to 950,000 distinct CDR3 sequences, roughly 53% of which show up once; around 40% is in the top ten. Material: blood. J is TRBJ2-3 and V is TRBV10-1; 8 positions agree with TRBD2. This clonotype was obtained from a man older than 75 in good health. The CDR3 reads CASSGGLAVRYAYF. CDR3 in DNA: TGCGCCAGCAGTGGCGGACTAGCCGTCAGATACGCGTATTTT.